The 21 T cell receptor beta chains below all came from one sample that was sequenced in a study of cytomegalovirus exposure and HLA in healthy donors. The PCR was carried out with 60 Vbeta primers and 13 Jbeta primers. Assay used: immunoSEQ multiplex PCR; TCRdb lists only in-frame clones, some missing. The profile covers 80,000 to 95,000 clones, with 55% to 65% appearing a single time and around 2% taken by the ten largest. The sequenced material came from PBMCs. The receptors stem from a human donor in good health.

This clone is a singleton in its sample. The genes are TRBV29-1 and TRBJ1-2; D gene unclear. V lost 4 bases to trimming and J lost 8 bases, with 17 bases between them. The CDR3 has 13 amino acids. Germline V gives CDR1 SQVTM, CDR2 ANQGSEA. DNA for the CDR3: TGCAGCGTTGGTGGAGGGATCGTGCGAGGCTACACCTTC. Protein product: CSVGGGIVRGYTF.

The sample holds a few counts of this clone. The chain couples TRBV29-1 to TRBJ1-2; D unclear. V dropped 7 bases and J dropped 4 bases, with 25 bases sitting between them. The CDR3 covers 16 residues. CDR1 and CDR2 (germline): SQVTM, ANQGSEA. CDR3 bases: TGCAGCGCGATCCCGGAGGAGCGGCTTGCCTTCTATGGCTACACCTTC. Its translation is CSAIPEERLAFYGYTF.

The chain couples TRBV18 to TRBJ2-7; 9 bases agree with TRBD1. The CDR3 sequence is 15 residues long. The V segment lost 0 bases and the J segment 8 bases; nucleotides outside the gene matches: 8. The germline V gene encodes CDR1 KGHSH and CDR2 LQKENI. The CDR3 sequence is CASSPPTGGLTKQYF. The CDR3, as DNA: TGTGCCAGCTCACCACCGACAGGGGGGTTGACGAAGCAGTACTTC.

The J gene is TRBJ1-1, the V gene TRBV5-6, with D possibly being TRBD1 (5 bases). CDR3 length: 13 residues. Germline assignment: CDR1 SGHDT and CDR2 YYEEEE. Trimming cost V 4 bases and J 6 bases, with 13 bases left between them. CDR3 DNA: TGTGCCAGCAGCCGGACGGGGGTGGCTGAAGCTTTCTTT. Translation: CASSRTGVAEAFF.

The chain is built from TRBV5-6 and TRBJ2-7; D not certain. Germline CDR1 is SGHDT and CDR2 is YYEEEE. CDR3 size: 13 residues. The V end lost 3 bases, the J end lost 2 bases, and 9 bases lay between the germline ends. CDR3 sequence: CASSSSQAYEQYF. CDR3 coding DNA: TGTGCCAGCAGCTCGTCTCAGGCCTACGAGCAGTACTTC.

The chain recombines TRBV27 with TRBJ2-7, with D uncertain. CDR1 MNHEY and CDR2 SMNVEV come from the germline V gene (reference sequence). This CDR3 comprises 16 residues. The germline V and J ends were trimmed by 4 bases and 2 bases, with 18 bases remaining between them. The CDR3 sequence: CASSSLGSGPPYEQYF. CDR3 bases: TGTGCCAGCAGTTCCCTCGGGTCGGGTCCCCCCTACGAGCAGTACTTC.

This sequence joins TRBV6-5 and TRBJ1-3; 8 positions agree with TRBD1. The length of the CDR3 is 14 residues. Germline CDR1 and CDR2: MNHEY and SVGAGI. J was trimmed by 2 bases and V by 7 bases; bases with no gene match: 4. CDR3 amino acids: CASKPGQAGNTIYF. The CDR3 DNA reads TGTGCCAGCAAACCGGGACAGGCTGGAAACACCATATATTTT.

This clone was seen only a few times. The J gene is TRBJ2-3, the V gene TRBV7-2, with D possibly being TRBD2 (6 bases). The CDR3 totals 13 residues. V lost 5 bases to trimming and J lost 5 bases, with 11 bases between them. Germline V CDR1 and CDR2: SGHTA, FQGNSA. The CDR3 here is CASSRFSGDTQYF. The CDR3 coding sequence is TGTGCCAGCAGCAGATTTAGCGGAGATACGCAGTATTTT.

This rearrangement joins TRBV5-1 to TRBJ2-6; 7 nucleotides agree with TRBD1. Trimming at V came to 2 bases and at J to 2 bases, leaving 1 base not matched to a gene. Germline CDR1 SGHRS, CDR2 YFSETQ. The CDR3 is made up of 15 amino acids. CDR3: CASSFQGAGANVLTF. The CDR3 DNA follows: TGCGCCAGCAGCTTTCAGGGGGCTGGGGCCAACGTCCTGACTTTC.

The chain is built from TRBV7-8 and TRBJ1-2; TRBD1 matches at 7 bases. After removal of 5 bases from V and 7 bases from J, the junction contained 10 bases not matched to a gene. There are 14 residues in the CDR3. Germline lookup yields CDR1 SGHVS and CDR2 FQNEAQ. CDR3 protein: CASSAATGVGGYTF. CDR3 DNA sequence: TGTGCCAGCAGCGCCGCTACAGGGGTTGGTGGCTACACCTTC.

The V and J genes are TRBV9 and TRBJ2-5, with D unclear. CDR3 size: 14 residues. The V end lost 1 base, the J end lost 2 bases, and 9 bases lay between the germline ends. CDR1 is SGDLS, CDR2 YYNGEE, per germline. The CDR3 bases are TGTGCCAGCAGCGTACATCCCCTACAAGAGACCCAGTACTTC. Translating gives CASSVHPLQETQYF.

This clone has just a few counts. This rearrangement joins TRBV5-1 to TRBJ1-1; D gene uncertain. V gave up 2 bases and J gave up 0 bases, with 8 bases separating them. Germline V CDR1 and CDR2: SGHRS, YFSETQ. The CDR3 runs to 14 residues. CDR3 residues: CASSFDIMNTEAFF. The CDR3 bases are TGCGCCAGCAGCTTTGACATCATGAACACTGAAGCTTTCTTT.

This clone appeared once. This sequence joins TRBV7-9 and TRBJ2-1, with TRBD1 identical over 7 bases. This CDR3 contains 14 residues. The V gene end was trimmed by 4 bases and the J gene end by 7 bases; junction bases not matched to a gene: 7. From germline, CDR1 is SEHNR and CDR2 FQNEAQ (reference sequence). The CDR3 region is CASSSDRTGNEQFF. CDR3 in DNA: TGTGCCAGCAGCTCGGACAGGACGGGGAATGAGCAGTTCTTC. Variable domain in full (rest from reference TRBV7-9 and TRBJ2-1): DTGVSQNPRHKITKRGQNVTFRCDPISEHNRLYWYRQTLGQGPEFLTYFQNEAQLEKSRLLSDRFSAERPKGSFSTLEIQRTEQGDSAMYLCASSSDRTGNEQFFGPGTRLTVL.

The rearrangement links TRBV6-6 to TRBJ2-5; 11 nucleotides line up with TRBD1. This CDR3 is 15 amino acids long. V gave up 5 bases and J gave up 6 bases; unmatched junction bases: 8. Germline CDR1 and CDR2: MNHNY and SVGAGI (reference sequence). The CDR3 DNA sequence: TGTGCCAGCAGTGGGGACAGGGGGAAGAAACAGACCCAGTACTTC. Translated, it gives CASSGDRGKKQTQYF.

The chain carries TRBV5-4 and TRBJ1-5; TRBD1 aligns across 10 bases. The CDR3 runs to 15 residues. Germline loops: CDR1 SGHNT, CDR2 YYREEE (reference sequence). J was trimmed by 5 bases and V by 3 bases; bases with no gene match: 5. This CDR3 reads CASSSGQGNYQPQHF. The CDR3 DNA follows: TGTGCCAGCAGCTCGGGACAGGGGAATTATCAGCCCCAGCATTTT.

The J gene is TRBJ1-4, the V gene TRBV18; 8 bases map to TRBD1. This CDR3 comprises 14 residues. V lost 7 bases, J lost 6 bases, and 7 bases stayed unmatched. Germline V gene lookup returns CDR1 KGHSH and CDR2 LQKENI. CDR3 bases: TGTGCCAGCTTTAAACTGACAGGGGATGAAAAACTGTTTTTT. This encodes CASFKLTGDEKLFF.

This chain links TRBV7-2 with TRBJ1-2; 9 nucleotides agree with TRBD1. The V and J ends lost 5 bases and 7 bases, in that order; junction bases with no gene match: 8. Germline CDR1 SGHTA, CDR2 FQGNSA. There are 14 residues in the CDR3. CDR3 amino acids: CASSQTGQGSGYTF. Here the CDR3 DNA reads TGTGCCAGCAGCCAGACGGGACAGGGCAGTGGCTACACCTTC.

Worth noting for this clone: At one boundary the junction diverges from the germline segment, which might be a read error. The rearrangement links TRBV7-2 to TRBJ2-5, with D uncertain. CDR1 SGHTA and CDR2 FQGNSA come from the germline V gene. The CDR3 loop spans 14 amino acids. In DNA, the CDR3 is TGTGCCAGCAGCTTAGATCGGTACCAAGAGGCCCAGTACTTC. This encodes CASSLDRYQEAQYF. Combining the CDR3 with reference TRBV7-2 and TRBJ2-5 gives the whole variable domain GAGVSQSPSNKVTEKGKDVELRCDPISGHTALYWYRQSLGQGLEFLIYFQGNSAPDKSGLPSDRFSAERTGGSVSTLTIQRTQQEDSAVYLCASSLDRYQEAQYFGPGTRLLVL.

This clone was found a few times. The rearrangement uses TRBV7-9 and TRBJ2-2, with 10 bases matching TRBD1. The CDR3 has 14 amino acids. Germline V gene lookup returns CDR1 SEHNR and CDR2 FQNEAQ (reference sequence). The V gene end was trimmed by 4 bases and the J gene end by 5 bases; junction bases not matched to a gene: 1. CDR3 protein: CASSSGQGTGELFF. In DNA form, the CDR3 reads TGTGCCAGCAGCTCGGGACAGGGGACCGGGGAGCTGTTTTTT.

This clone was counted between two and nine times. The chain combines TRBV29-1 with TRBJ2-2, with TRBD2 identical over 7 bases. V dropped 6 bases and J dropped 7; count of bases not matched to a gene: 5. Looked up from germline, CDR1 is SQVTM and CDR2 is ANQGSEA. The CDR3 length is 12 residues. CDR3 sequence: CSVGGSGGELFF. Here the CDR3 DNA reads TGCAGCGTCGGGGGGTCAGGCGGGGAGCTGTTTTTT.

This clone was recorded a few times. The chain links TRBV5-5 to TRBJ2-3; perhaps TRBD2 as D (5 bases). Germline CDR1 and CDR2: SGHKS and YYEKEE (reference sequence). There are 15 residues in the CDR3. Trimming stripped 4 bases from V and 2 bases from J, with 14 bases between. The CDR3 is CASSLWASHTDTQYF. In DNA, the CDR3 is TGTGCCAGCAGCCTATGGGCTAGCCACACAGATACGCAGTATTTT.